This T cell receptor (beta chain) emerged from a study of blood T cell repertoires in COVID-19. Overall study: COVID-19 samples collected from the United States, Italy and Spain covered acute and convalescent phases. T cells, B-cell-depleted T cells, or PBMCs provided the cDNA or gDNA that served as material.

The CDR3 contains 15 residues. Per the germline V gene, CDR1 is SGHRS and CDR2 is YFSETQ. V trimming: 4 bases; J trimming: 5 bases; junction bases outside the gene matches: 11. Per the authors' pipeline: For nucleated cells, counts were estimated from reference gene primer amplification. Assay used: immunoSEQ multiplex PCR; TCRdb lists only in-frame clones, some missing. D and trimming come from the DNA, and the V and J calls and clone size come from that table. The sample records about 220,000 clones, about 90% being singletons. This clone appeared a few times. The chain combines TRBV5-1 with TRBJ2-7, with 8 bases aligning to TRBD1. The sequenced material came from peripheral blood. The clonotype originates from a man between 35 and 55 years old with active or convalescent COVID-19. CDR3 protein: CASSILGQGSHEQYF. CDR3 in DNA: TGCGCCAGCAGCATCCTAGGACAGGGTTCCCACGAGCAGTACTTC.